The 19 T cell receptor beta chains listed next were all sequenced from one sample in a study of a mutant IDH1 vaccine in newly diagnosed glioma. Measured with immunoSEQ multiplex PCR; TCRdb has only the in-frame clones, and not every one. Of more than 35,000 clones listed, about four fifths are singletons. Their cognate antigens are unknown. Time point defined: week 35, safety follow-up. With topical imiquimod, each dose of the vaccine consisted of 300 ug of mutant IDH1 20-mer peptide. This specimen consisted of PBMCs, obtained from a glioma patient whose treatment included an IDH1 peptide vaccine. Receptor source: a woman in her forties with glioma. Some clones in this sample may be carry-over from other donors' samples.

V and J are TRBV6-1 and TRBJ1-2; D call uncertain. The ends were cut back, 3 bases at V and 5 bases at J, with 4 bases in the middle. The CDR3 totals 11 residues. Germline CDR1 is MNHNS and CDR2 is SASEGT. CDR3 DNA: TGTGCCAGCAGTGAGGGTTATGGCTACACCTTC. Its protein is CASSEGYGYTF.

The CDR3 is CASSFNRGSTEAFF. The DNA of the CDR3 is TGTGCCAGCAGCTTTAACAGGGGAAGTACTGAAGCTTTCTTT. The rearrangement links TRBV14 to TRBJ1-1, with 7 bases matching TRBD1. The ends lost 5 bases at V and 5 bases at J; junction bases unmatched: 8. Germline V gene sequence: CDR1 SGHDN, CDR2 FVKESK. The CDR3 is 14 residues long.

The chain recombines TRBV4-1 with TRBJ2-5, with 7 bases identical to TRBD1. Germline-derived CDR1 and CDR2 are MGHRA and YSYEKL. CDR3 length: 15 amino acids. J was trimmed by 2 bases and V by 4 bases; bases with no gene match: 7. CDR3 sequence (DNA): TGCGCCAGCAGCCCTTCTCCGACAGGGCAAGAGACCCAGTACTTC. It translates to CASSPSPTGQETQYF.

The chain carries TRBV5-4 and TRBJ2-1; perhaps TRBD2 as D (6 bases). From germline, CDR1 is SGHNT and CDR2 YYREEE (reference sequence). The CDR3 loop spans 17 amino acids. Trimming pared 3 bases from V and 9 bases from J, leaving 25 bases between. The CDR3 bases are TGTGCCAGCAGCTCCTCTAAAGCGGGCTGGGAACTGCGTGAGCAGTTCTTC. Its translation is CASSSSKAGWELREQFF.

This clone occurred a few times. V is TRBV15 and J is TRBJ2-7; 8 nucleotides match TRBD1. CDR1 is LNHNV and CDR2 is YYDKDF in the germline V gene (reference sequence). The V and J ends lost 2 bases and 0 bases, in that order; junction bases with no gene match: 6. The CDR3 length is 16 residues. The CDR3 DNA sequence: TGTGCCACCAGCAGATCCTCAGGGGGCCTCTCCTACGAGCAGTACTTC. Translating it yields CATSRSSGGLSYEQYF.

V and J are TRBV5-6 and TRBJ1-5; D remains unclear. V was trimmed by 2 bases and J by 2 bases, leaving 11 bases between them. The CDR3 consists of 15 residues. The V gene's germline CDR1 is SGHDT and CDR2 YYEEEE. This CDR3 is CASSFSREGNQPQHF. DNA for the CDR3: TGTGCCAGCAGCTTCAGTCGGGAAGGCAATCAGCCCCAGCATTTT.

V is TRBV19 and J is TRBJ1-2; perhaps TRBD1 as D (5 bases). CDR1 and CDR2 (germline): LNHDA, SQIVND (reference sequence). V lost 10 bases to trimming and J lost 3 bases, with 15 bases between them. This CDR3 is built from 13 residues. The CDR3 sequence is CATFGRADYGYTF. The DNA of the CDR3 is TGTGCCACCTTCGGCAGGGCGGACTATGGCTACACCTTC.

V is TRBV5-4 and J is TRBJ1-2, with D uncertain. V gave up 6 bases and J gave up 8 bases, with 14 bases separating them. CDR3 size: 12 residues. Germline CDR1 and CDR2: SGHNT and YYREEE (reference sequence). CDR3 bases: TGTGCCAGCACCCCGGGGAATCTAGGCTACACCTTC. It specifies CASTPGNLGYTF.

The sample holds one count of this clone. This sequence joins TRBV5-1 and TRBJ2-2; D is possibly TRBD1 or TRBD2 (5 bases each). With 5 bases removed from V and 4 bases from J, the gap between germline ends came to 9 bases. The CDR3 loop spans 13 amino acids. Germline V gene sequence: CDR1 SGHRS, CDR2 YFSETQ. CDR3 nucleotide sequence: TGCGCCAGCAGAGTGGGACCCACCGGGGAGCTGTTTTTT. It specifies CASRVGPTGELFF.

The chain joins TRBV7-9 to TRBJ1-5, with D unclear. V lost 1 base and J 1 base, leaving 8 bases between the germline ends. The CDR3 is 15 amino acids. Germline V gene data show CDR1 as SEHNR and CDR2 as FQNEAQ (reference sequence). The CDR3 spells CASSLEGRSNQPQHF. DNA for the CDR3: TGTGCCAGCAGCTTAGAAGGCAGGAGCAATCAGCCCCAGCATTTT.

This chain connects TRBV5-1 to TRBJ1-1; perhaps TRBD1 as D (6 bases). There are 14 residues in the CDR3. Looked up from germline, CDR1 is SGHRS and CDR2 is YFSETQ. V lost 7 bases, J lost 4 bases, and 17 bases lay in between. CDR3 DNA sequence: TGCGCCAGCTCAACCTTGGGACACGGCACTGAAGCTTTCTTT. Translation gives CASSTLGHGTEAFF.

The chain is built from TRBV28 and TRBJ2-7; 8 positions agree with TRBD1. V shed 10 bases and J 3 bases; nucleotides not matched to a gene: 14. This CDR3 contains 15 residues. From germline, CDR1 is MDHEN and CDR2 SYDVKM. The CDR3 nucleotides read TGTGCCACCGACCCCGCCAGGGGGCCTCTCTACGAGCAGTACTTC. Its translation: CATDPARGPLYEQYF.

The chain couples TRBV29-1 to TRBJ2-7, with D possibly being TRBD1 or TRBD2 (5 bases each). The V gene's germline CDR1 is SQVTM and CDR2 ANQGSEA. Trimming cost V 3 bases and J 0 bases, with 18 bases left between them. This CDR3 region has 16 residues. The CDR3 sequence: CSVDGHEGPSSYEQYF. In DNA, the CDR3 is TGCAGCGTTGATGGCCACGAGGGGCCGAGCTCCTACGAGCAGTACTTC.

The DNA of the CDR3 is TGCGCCACCACGAACGGGGGGGGTTACAATGAGCAGTTCTTC. Its translation: CATTNGGGYNEQFF. The rearrangement links TRBV5-1 to TRBJ2-1; 8 nucleotides match TRBD2. This CDR3 is built from 14 residues. J lost 4 bases, V lost 9 bases, and 9 bases had no gene match. The germline gives CDR1 SGHRS, CDR2 YFSETQ.

The V and J genes are TRBV19 and TRBJ1-2; tentatively, D is TRBD1 (6 bases). Germline lookup yields CDR1 LNHDA and CDR2 SQIVND (reference sequence). V gave up 7 bases and J gave up 0 bases, with 15 bases separating them. The CDR3 contains 15 residues. CDR3 in amino acids: CASTVTGRTNYGYTF. CDR3 in DNA: TGTGCCAGTACCGTGACAGGACGAACTAACTATGGCTACACCTTC.

V usage is TRBV12-5 and J usage is TRBJ2-5, with D possibly matching TRBD2 (6 bases). Between the trimmed V and J ends, which lost 2 bases and 13 bases, there was a span of 17 bases. The CDR3 consists of 13 residues. CDR1 is LGHNT and CDR2 is FRNRAP in the germline V gene. Here the CDR3 reads CASGLWDSRPPYF. CDR3 sequence (DNA): TGTGCTAGTGGTTTGTGGGACTCCCGACCCCCGTACTTC.

The gene calls are TRBV7-9 and TRBJ2-5; 11 nucleotides line up with TRBD1. Germline trimming cut 6 bases from V and 3 bases from J; bases unmatched to any gene: 3. The CDR3 sequence is 14 residues long. Germline V lookup: CDR1 SEHNR, CDR2 FQNEAQ (reference sequence). The CDR3 sequence is CASRGTGGKETQYF. CDR3 bases: TGTGCCAGCAGAGGGACAGGGGGTAAAGAGACCCAGTACTTC.

The chain has TRBV6-5 and TRBJ2-7, with 8 bases lining up with TRBD1. The CDR3 loop spans 15 amino acids. Germline trimming cut 2 bases from V and 1 base from J; bases unmatched to any gene: 4. Looked up from germline, CDR1 is MNHEY and CDR2 is SVGAGI. The CDR3 here is CASSYRQGRSYEQYF. CDR3 DNA sequence: TGTGCCAGCAGTTACCGACAGGGGAGGTCCTACGAGCAGTACTTC.

This rearrangement joins TRBV7-2 to TRBJ1-1; no clear D. Germline loops: CDR1 SGHTA, CDR2 FQGNSA. Trimming removed 4 bases from V and 7 bases from J, with 10 bases in between. CDR3 length: 12 amino acids. For the CDR3, the DNA is TGTGCCAGCAGCTGGCCGGGGTTTGAAGCTTTCTTT. Its translation: CASSWPGFEAFF.